These 20 T cell receptor beta chains share one sample of origin, sequenced in a study of cytomegalovirus exposure and HLA in healthy donors. Primers included in the PCR were 60 Vbeta and 13 Jbeta primers. TCRdb keeps only in-frame clones here, not all; method: immunoSEQ multiplex PCR. Found here are tens of thousands of clones; the top ten clones hold around 5%. The source material was PBMCs. These receptors were obtained from a woman in her thirties or forties in good health and CMV-seropositive.

This sequence joins TRBV9 and TRBJ2-7; TRBD1 matches 7 bases. This CDR3 comprises 15 residues. J gave up 2 bases and V 0 bases, and 5 bases lay outside the gene matches. Germline values: CDR1 SGDLS, CDR2 YYNGEE. The CDR3 DNA follows: TGTGCCAGCAGCGTAGATGAGGGACAGACCTACGAGCAGTACTTC. This translates into CASSVDEGQTYEQYF.

The chain is built from TRBV19 and TRBJ2-1; D is unresolved. Trimming left V 9 bases short and J 8 bases short, with 11 bases between. The germline CDR1 and CDR2 sequences are LNHDA and SQIVND (reference sequence). The CDR3 contains 11 residues. DNA for the CDR3: TGTGCCAGCACCAGGTCCTATGAGCAGTTCTTC. Residues: CASTRSYEQFF.

The V and J genes are TRBV11-2 and TRBJ1-5, with 7 positions matching TRBD1. The J segment lost 7 bases and the V segment lost 3 bases, leaving 6 bases of the junction unmatched. Germline-derived CDR1 and CDR2 are SGHAT and FQNNGV. The length of the CDR3 is 14 residues. The CDR3, as DNA: TGTGCCAGCAGCTTGGAGGGGGCGAGCCAGCCCCAGCATTTT. Protein: CASSLEGASQPQHF.

This rearrangement joins TRBV28 to TRBJ2-7, with TRBD1 matching 8 bases. Germline V gives CDR1 MDHEN, CDR2 SYDVKM. J was trimmed by 2 bases and V by 5 bases; bases with no gene match: 8. The CDR3 runs 15 residues. CDR3 region: CASSRPGQATYEQYF. CDR3 nucleotide sequence: TGTGCCAGCAGTCGACCGGGACAGGCCACCTACGAGCAGTACTTC.

CDR3 amino acids: CASSETGYTQYF. The CDR3 DNA sequence: TGCGCCAGCAGCGAGACAGGATATACGCAGTATTTT. The V gene is TRBV4-1, the J gene TRBJ2-3; perhaps TRBD1 as D (6 bases). Trimming removed 5 bases from V and 7 bases from J, with 10 bases in between. Germline values: CDR1 MGHRA, CDR2 YSYEKL. This CDR3 spans 12 amino acids.

The chain employs TRBV6-4 and TRBJ2-3; 11 bases agree with TRBD2. Germline V gene data show CDR1 as MRHNA and CDR2 as SNTAGT. The CDR3 has 15 residues. The trim removed 6 bases at V and 5 bases at J, leaving 7 bases unmatched. The DNA for the CDR3 is TGTGCCAGCAGCGCTCTAGCGGGAGGTGGAGATACGCAGTATTTT. Encoded protein: CASSALAGGGDTQYF.

This chain uses TRBV19 with TRBJ2-2; the D gene is possibly TRBD2 (5 bases). This CDR3 comprises 14 residues. In germline, CDR1 is LNHDA, CDR2 SQIVND (reference sequence). Trimming left V 5 bases short and J 4 bases short, with 11 bases between. CDR3 residues: CASSSSTGTGELFF. The CDR3 DNA reads TGTGCCAGTAGTTCTAGCACTGGCACCGGGGAGCTGTTTTTT.

The chain has TRBV10-2 and TRBJ2-5; 12 positions agree with TRBD2. CDR3 size: 15 residues. V was pared by 6 bases and J by 4 bases, with 6 bases of the junction left unmatched. Looked up from germline, CDR1 is WSHSY and CDR2 is SAAADI. The CDR3 loop is CASSPTSGRRETQYF. The CDR3 nucleotides read TGCGCCAGCAGCCCGACTAGCGGGAGACGAGAGACCCAGTACTTC.

The V and J genes are TRBV5-1 and TRBJ1-6; 9 bases map to TRBD1. The J segment lost 0 bases and the V segment lost 3 bases, leaving 13 bases of the junction unmatched. Germline V lookup: CDR1 SGHRS, CDR2 YFSETQ. The length of the CDR3 is 20 residues. The CDR3 loop is CASSSIPGQGISSYNSPLHF. CDR3 DNA: TGCGCCAGCAGCTCCATTCCGGGACAGGGAATTAGCTCCTATAATTCACCCCTCCACTTT.

The rearrangement joins TRBV5-1 to TRBJ2-2, with D uncertain. Looked up from germline, CDR1 is SGHRS and CDR2 is YFSETQ. With 0 bases removed from V and 4 bases from J, the gap between germline ends came to 10 bases. The length of the CDR3 is 15 residues. This chain's CDR3 is CASSLEQASTGELFF. CDR3 nucleotide sequence: TGCGCCAGCAGCTTGGAACAAGCGAGCACCGGGGAGCTGTTTTTT.

This chain joins TRBV28 and TRBJ2-5, with D tentatively TRBD1 (5 bases). Trimming cost V 3 bases and J 5 bases, with 10 bases left between them. Germline CDR1 reads MDHEN; CDR2 reads SYDVKM. CDR3 length equals 13 residues. For the CDR3, the DNA is TGTGCCAGCAGTTTTGGGCAGGGCGAGACCCAGTACTTC. Residues: CASSFGQGETQYF.

This chain joins TRBV5-1 and TRBJ2-1, with TRBD2 matching over 8 bases. Germline CDR1 and CDR2: SGHRS and YFSETQ. The CDR3 totals 19 residues. V lost 4 bases and J lost 0; bases outside the gene matches: 15. The CDR3 reads CASSITFGGRFPSYNEQFF. The CDR3 DNA follows: TGCGCCAGCAGCATAACCTTTGGCGGGAGGTTTCCCTCCTACAATGAGCAGTTCTTC.

The chain uses TRBV28 and TRBJ1-1; no clear D gene. Germline V gene sequence: CDR1 MDHEN, CDR2 SYDVKM. Trimming removed 2 bases at V and 1 base at J, with 11 bases between. The CDR3 extends over 15 amino acids. The CDR3: CASSLKWRENTEAFF. The DNA of the CDR3 is TGTGCCAGCAGTTTAAAGTGGAGGGAGAACACTGAAGCTTTCTTT.

This chain joins TRBV5-1 and TRBJ2-5; a weak D match, TRBD1 (7 bases). Between the trimmed V and J ends, which lost 3 bases and 2 bases, there was a span of 29 bases. Germline CDR1 is SGHRS and CDR2 is YFSETQ. This CDR3 comprises 20 residues. The CDR3 loop reads CASSSQGGGTGSLRQETQYF. The CDR3 DNA sequence: TGCGCCAGCAGCTCCCAGGGGGGAGGAACAGGGTCCTTACGGCAAGAGACCCAGTACTTC.

The J gene is TRBJ2-1, the V gene TRBV28, with 8 positions matching TRBD2. The CDR3 has 14 amino acids. V shed 2 bases, J shed 5 bases, and the junction held 2 bases outside the gene matches. The germline V gene has CDR1 MDHEN and CDR2 SYDVKM. CDR3 DNA: TGTGCCAGCAGTTTAAACGGGAGGGACAATGAGCAGTTCTTC. Encoded protein: CASSLNGRDNEQFF. Full variable domain (outside the CDR3, taken from reference TRBV28 and TRBJ2-1): DVKVTQSSRYLVKRTGEKVFLECVQDMDHENMFWYRQDPGLGLRLIYFSYDVKMKEKGDIPEGYSVSREKKERFSLILESASTNQTSMYLCASSLNGRDNEQFFGPGTRLTVL.

The chain employs TRBV6-5 and TRBJ1-3, with a possible D match to TRBD1 (6 bases). Looked up from germline, CDR1 is MNHEY and CDR2 is SVGAGI. This CDR3 region has 15 residues. Trimming removed 4 bases at V and 0 bases at J, with 10 bases between. For the CDR3, the DNA is TGTGCCAGCAGTTCACTGACAGGCTCTGGAAACACCATATATTTT. This encodes CASSSLTGSGNTIYF.

The chain combines TRBV4-3 with TRBJ1-4; D is unresolved. Trimming removed 4 bases at V and 6 bases at J, with 18 bases between. This CDR3 has 16 residues. The germline V gene has CDR1 LGHNA and CDR2 YSLEER. CDR3 region: CASSPRPARYDEKLFF. CDR3 bases: TGCGCCAGCAGCCCTAGACCCGCTCGATATGATGAAAAACTGTTTTTT.

This sequence joins TRBV28 and TRBJ2-3; the match to TRBD2 covers 8 bases. Trimming took 3 bases from V and 2 from J; bases not matched to a gene: 10. The CDR3 contains 17 residues. The germline V gene encodes CDR1 MDHEN and CDR2 SYDVKM. The CDR3 coding sequence is TGTGCCAGCAGTTTCTCTATTGGACTAGCTAACACAGATACGCAGTATTTT. This encodes CASSFSIGLANTDTQYF.

The gene calls are TRBV7-2 and TRBJ2-5; D may be TRBD2 (7 bases). V lost 8 bases and J lost 4, with 26 bases in between. Germline CDR1 SGHTA, CDR2 FQGNSA. The CDR3 is 17 residues long. The CDR3 DNA is TGTGCCAGCGGCCTATCTGGCCCAGCAGGGGAGGGAGAGACCCAGTACTTC. This encodes CASGLSGPAGEGETQYF.

J is TRBJ1-1 and V is TRBV7-9; D not resolved. Germline assignment: CDR1 SEHNR and CDR2 FQNEAQ (reference sequence). The CDR3 sequence is 13 residues long. Trimming shortened V by 5 bases and J by 3 bases, and 10 bases separated the two germline ends. CDR3 coding DNA: TGTGCCAGCAGCCCCAGCGGCTACACTGAAGCTTTCTTT. Translated: CASSPSGYTEAFF.